The 11 T cell receptor beta chains given below trace back to one sample, sequenced in a study of technical replicates of blood from a few donors. TCRdb's copy holds only in-frame clones and misses some; the assay was immunoSEQ multiplex PCR. Here the sample spans some 76,000 clones, 94% being singletons. The sequenced material came from T cells isolated from PBMCs. The receptor source for this set is a human donor in good health.

The rearrangement uses TRBV19 and TRBJ1-4; 7 bases are a match to TRBD1. J lost 0 bases, V lost 6 bases, and 4 bases had no gene match. The germline CDR1 and CDR2 sequences are LNHDA and SQIVND (reference sequence). This CDR3 contains 15 residues. CDR3: CASSGGTATNEKLFF. CDR3 bases: TGTGCCAGTAGCGGTGGGACAGCAACTAATGAAAAACTGTTTTTT.

This clone was recorded only once. The rearrangement links TRBV19 to TRBJ1-5; a weak D match, TRBD1 (6 bases). The CDR3 is made up of 14 amino acids. The V gene's germline CDR1 is LNHDA and CDR2 SQIVND (reference sequence). V was shortened by 5 bases and J by 3 bases, with 11 bases between the two germline ends. CDR3 loop: CASSWTVDNQPQHF. For the CDR3, the DNA is TGTGCCAGTAGTTGGACAGTGGACAATCAGCCCCAGCATTTT.

This clone was recorded a few times. V gene TRBV5-4 combines with J gene TRBJ2-7; the D gene is possibly TRBD2 (6 bases). CDR3 length: 11 residues. V lost 3 bases to trimming and J lost 5 bases, with 6 bases between them. CDR1 is SGHNT, CDR2 YYREEE, per germline (reference sequence). The CDR3 DNA reads as TGTGCCAGCAGCTGGGGGGACGAGCAGTACTTC. It is translated as CASSWGDEQYF.

This chain joins TRBV21-1 and TRBJ1-5; the table's D call TRBD1 went unverified against the DNA. TRBV21-1 is listed as a pseudogene. The CDR3 contains 16 residues. The CDR3 region is CASSKKGDIRNQPQHF. The CDR3, as DNA: TGTGCCAGCAGCAAAAAGGGGGATATTCGCAATCAGCCCCAGCATTTT.

The chain carries TRBV19 and TRBJ1-5; D remains ambiguous. Germline CDR1 is LNHDA and CDR2 is SQIVND (reference sequence). The germline V and J ends were trimmed by 6 bases and 1 base, with 13 bases remaining between them. The CDR3 loop spans 15 amino acids. The CDR3 bases are TGTGCCAGTAGGAGAGCAGGAGGCAGCAATCAGCCCCAGCATTTT. Translation gives CASRRAGGSNQPQHF.

V and J are TRBV2 and TRBJ2-2, with 8 bases matching TRBD2. V lost 8 bases to trimming and J lost 5 bases; unmatched junction nucleotides: 10. CDR1 is SNHLY, CDR2 FYNNEI, per germline. This CDR3 has 15 amino acids. The chain's CDR3 is CASFGGVSRTGELFF. CDR3 DNA sequence: TGTGCCAGCTTCGGGGGGGTTAGTCGGACCGGGGAGCTGTTTTTT.

The table lists this clone with a count of one. V gene TRBV4-3 combines with J gene TRBJ2-3; possibly TRBD2 for D (6 bases). This CDR3 is built from 16 residues. Germline values: CDR1 LGHNA, CDR2 YSLEER. V shed 0 bases and J shed 3 bases, with 13 bases lying between them. The CDR3 spells CASSQEDRGVTDTQYF. As DNA, the CDR3 is TGCGCCAGCAGCCAAGAAGATCGCGGGGTTACAGATACGCAGTATTTT.

The rearrangement links TRBV29-1 to TRBJ1-3; D gene unclear. The CDR3 is 14 residues long. Trimming took 6 bases from V and 0 from J, leaving 12 bases between them. Looked up from germline, CDR1 is SQVTM and CDR2 is ANQGSEA. CDR3 in DNA: TGCAGCGTAGAATTATTAGACTCTGGAAACACCATATATTTT. Protein: CSVELLDSGNTIYF.

The chain joins TRBV5-1 to TRBJ2-3; 11 bases fit TRBD1. The CDR3 is made up of 15 amino acids. With 4 bases clipped from V and 4 bases from J, the junction kept 5 bases outside the gene matches. The V gene's germline CDR1 is SGHRS and CDR2 YFSETQ. CDR3: CASSPGQGVPDTQYF. DNA of the CDR3: TGCGCCAGCAGCCCGGGACAGGGGGTCCCAGATACGCAGTATTTT.

This chain uses TRBV7-2 with TRBJ2-5, with a tentative D call TRBD2 (6 bases). Trimming pared 1 base from V and 3 bases from J, leaving 12 bases between. Germline CDR1 is SGHTA and CDR2 is FQGNSA. CDR3 length: 15 amino acids. In DNA form, the CDR3 reads TGTGCCAGCAGCTTAGGGGCGGGGAAAAAAGAGACCCAGTACTTC. Amino acids: CASSLGAGKKETQYF.

The J gene is TRBJ2-3, the V gene TRBV2, with D maybe TRBD2 (7 bases). V was cut by 4 bases and J by 5 bases, with 16 bases left in between. This CDR3 spans 15 amino acids. The germline gives CDR1 SNHLY, CDR2 FYNNEI. In DNA form, the CDR3 reads TGTGCCAGCAGTGCGGGGGGCCCGGTTGGAGATACGCAGTATTTT. Protein product: CASSAGGPVGDTQYF.